The 26 T cell receptor beta chains below were found in one sample sequenced in a study of control samples from healthy donors and cancer patients. Only in-frame clones appear in the TCRdb table, and some are missing; sequencing was by immunoSEQ multiplex PCR. There are some 120,000 clones in the sample; roughly 84% occur only once, and about 8.7% lies in the top ten. Source material: blood. Every receptor here comes from a middle-aged man in good health.

The chain uses TRBV24-1 and TRBJ2-7, with 7 nucleotides matching TRBD2. This CDR3 spans 15 amino acids. Germline loops: CDR1 KGHDR, CDR2 SFDVKD. V shed 3 bases and J 7 bases; nucleotides not matched to a gene: 11. CDR3 amino acids: CATSDPANSGKEQYF. The CDR3 DNA sequence: TGTGCCACCAGTGATCCGGCTAACAGCGGGAAGGAGCAGTACTTC.

CDR3 region: CASSIGQGAPPGELFF. The CDR3 coding sequence is TGCGCCAGCAGCATCGGACAGGGGGCGCCCCCCGGGGAGCTGTTTTTT. This chain links TRBV5-1 with TRBJ2-2; 11 positions agree with TRBD1. The germline gives CDR1 SGHRS, CDR2 YFSETQ. CDR3 length equals 16 residues. J was trimmed by 6 bases and V by 4 bases; bases with no gene match: 8.

This rearrangement joins TRBV27 to TRBJ1-1; the D gene is possibly TRBD1 (6 bases). The CDR3 consists of 19 residues. Germline V gives CDR1 MNHEY, CDR2 SMNVEV (reference sequence). V lost 5 bases and J lost 0, with 25 bases in between. The CDR3 region has the DNA TGTGCCAGCAGTGACCCCGAACAGGGTAGAGGGGGAATGAACACTGAAGCTTTCTTT. It encodes CASSDPEQGRGGMNTEAFF.

V usage is TRBV30 and J usage is TRBJ2-7, with no clear D. Per germline, CDR1 GTSNPN and CDR2 SVGIG (reference sequence). Trimming pared 1 base from V and 3 bases from J, leaving 13 bases between. CDR3 size: 14 residues. Here the CDR3 reads CAWSGSRDLYEQYF. As DNA, the CDR3 is TGTGCCTGGAGTGGGAGCAGAGATCTCTACGAGCAGTACTTC.

The genes are TRBV6-2 or TRBV6-3 and TRBJ2-5, with TRBD2 matching over 10 bases. The junction had 5 bases not matched to a gene; V was cut back by 2 bases and J by 5 bases. The CDR3 is 15 residues long. The germline V gene encodes CDR1 MNHEY and CDR2 SVGEGT. The CDR3 nucleotides are TGTGCCAGCAGTTACCCTCTAGCGGGGGTCGAGACCCAGTACTTC. As protein: CASSYPLAGVETQYF.

The rearrangement joins TRBV6-5 to TRBJ2-1; TRBD1 matches 8 bases. V shed 6 bases, J shed 3 bases, and the junction held 7 bases outside the gene matches. This CDR3 contains 15 residues. Germline V gene data show CDR1 as MNHEY and CDR2 as SVGAGI. CDR3 sequence: CASSRDRGHYNEQFF. As DNA, the CDR3 is TGTGCCAGCAGCCGCGACAGGGGCCACTACAATGAGCAGTTCTTC.

The genes are TRBV5-6 and TRBJ2-3; 8 bases match TRBD2. The germline V gene has CDR1 SGHDT and CDR2 YYEEEE. Trimming cost V 4 bases and J 2 bases; bases outside gene matches: 12. The CDR3 extends over 17 amino acids. CDR3 coding DNA: TGTGCCAGCAGCCAGGACTACGAGCGGGGGTACACAGATACGCAGTATTTT. This translates into CASSQDYERGYTDTQYF.

The gene calls are TRBV7-2 and TRBJ2-1; TRBD2 aligns across 15 bases. The V segment lost 5 bases and the J segment 0 bases; nucleotides outside the gene matches: 8. The germline V gene has CDR1 SGHTA and CDR2 FQGNSA. The CDR3 extends over 19 amino acids. The CDR3 spells CASSLTGTSGGSSYNEQFF. As DNA, the CDR3 is TGTGCCAGCAGCCTAACCGGGACTAGCGGGGGGAGCTCCTACAATGAGCAGTTCTTC.

The V and J genes are TRBV14 and TRBJ1-1; D unclear. CDR3 length: 14 amino acids. Per the germline V gene, CDR1 is SGHDN and CDR2 is FVKESK. Between the trimmed V and J ends, which lost 1 base and 10 bases, there was a span of 16 bases. CDR3 residues: CASSQVDGYSGAFF. DNA for the CDR3: TGTGCCAGCAGCCAAGTCGATGGGTATTCAGGAGCTTTCTTT.

This chain links TRBV24-1 with TRBJ2-7; either TRBD1 or TRBD2 may fit D (5 bases each). The CDR3 contains 13 residues. Germline CDR1 KGHDR, CDR2 SFDVKD. Trimming took off 12 bases at V and 3 bases at J, with 17 bases between the two ends. For the CDR3, the DNA is TGTGCCGCAGGGAGCGCAGAGAACTACGAGCAGTACTTC. It translates to CAAGSAENYEQYF.

With respect to this clone: One end of the junction does not line up with germline, which may come from a read error. This sequence joins TRBV15 and TRBJ1-1, with D tentatively TRBD1 (6 bases). CDR1 and CDR2 (germline): LNHNV, YYDKDF (reference sequence). The CDR3 is 16 amino acids. CDR3 nucleotide sequence: TGTGCCACCAGCCCCCTCGGGGGAGTAAACCTGGGGACAAGAGTCTTT. It specifies CATSPLGGVNLGTRVF.

The genes are TRBV10-3 and TRBJ2-7, with D possibly TRBD1 on 7 matching bases. Trimming took off 6 bases at V and 4 bases at J, with 16 bases between the two ends. This CDR3 has 14 amino acids. Germline V gives CDR1 ENHRY, CDR2 SYGVKD. CDR3: CAISRGAEGYEQYF. Here the CDR3 DNA reads TGTGCCATCAGCAGGGGGGCCGAGGGGTACGAGCAGTACTTC.

The CDR3 loop is CASSPDGGSPKYTGELFF. DNA for the CDR3: TGTGCCAGCAGCCCCGACGGGGGGTCACCTAAATACACCGGGGAGCTGTTTTTT. The J gene is TRBJ2-2, the V gene TRBV7-3; 7 nucleotides agree with TRBD2. Germline V gene sequence: CDR1 SGHTA, CDR2 FQGTGA. CDR3 length equals 18 residues. Trimming took 5 bases from V and 3 from J; bases not matched to a gene: 15. The full variable domain, rest sourced from reference TRBV7-3 and TRBJ2-2, is GAGVSQTPSNKVTEKGKYVELRCDPISGHTALYWYRQSLGQGPEFLIYFQGTGAADDSGLPNDRFFAVRPEGSVSTLKIQRTERGDSAVYLCASSPDGGSPKYTGELFFGEGSRLTVL.

CDR3 in amino acids: CASSPPVPFSGELFF. The DNA for the CDR3 is TGTGCCAGCTCACCTCCAGTACCTTTTTCCGGGGAGCTGTTTTTT. The V gene is TRBV18, the J gene TRBJ2-2; D gene uncertain. Trimming removed 3 bases from V and 6 bases from J, with 14 bases in between. The CDR3 covers 15 residues. Germline-derived CDR1 and CDR2 are KGHSH and LQKENI.

The V gene is TRBV9, the J gene TRBJ1-5, with D possibly TRBD1 on 6 matching bases. Germline loops: CDR1 SGDLS, CDR2 YYNGEE. The CDR3 runs to 15 residues. Trimming pared 3 bases from V and 2 bases from J, leaving 12 bases between. The CDR3 DNA reads as TGTGCCAGCAGCGAGGGAGGGGGAGGCAATCAGCCCCAGCATTTT. This codes for CASSEGGGGNQPQHF.

The chain joins TRBV25-1 to TRBJ1-1; the match to TRBD1 covers 10 bases. V shed 6 bases, J shed 10 bases, and the junction held 14 bases outside the gene matches. Germline loops: CDR1 MGHDK, CDR2 SYGVNS. This CDR3 contains 15 residues. Here the CDR3 DNA reads TGTGCCAGCAGAGATCCCGGGACAGGGGACCGCGGAGCTTTCTTT. Amino acid sequence: CASRDPGTGDRGAFF.

The chain is built from TRBV6-5 and TRBJ1-4, with D uncertain. The V end was cut by 0 bases, the J end by 5 bases, with 10 bases between. Looked up from germline, CDR1 is MNHEY and CDR2 is SVGAGI. The CDR3 has 15 amino acids. This chain's CDR3 is CASSYSRQWNEKLFF. The CDR3 nucleotides read TGTGCCAGCAGTTACTCCAGGCAGTGGAATGAAAAACTGTTTTTT.

This sequence joins TRBV10-1 and TRBJ1-1; 7 bases match TRBD1. The CDR3 covers 15 residues. The germline CDR1 and CDR2 sequences are WNHNN and SYGVQD (reference sequence). V lost 4 bases, J lost 0 bases, and 5 bases stayed unmatched. CDR3 in amino acids: CASSARDSLNTEAFF. The CDR3 DNA sequence: TGCGCCAGCAGTGCCCGGGACAGTCTGAACACTGAAGCTTTCTTT.

V gene TRBV19 combines with J gene TRBJ1-4; D unclear. V lost 3 bases, J lost 8 bases, and 10 bases lay in between. This CDR3 comprises 13 residues. Germline lookup yields CDR1 LNHDA and CDR2 SQIVND (reference sequence). As DNA, the CDR3 is TGTGCCAGTAGTATTGACTCGGGCGAAAAACTGTTTTTT. Its translation: CASSIDSGEKLFF.

In the case of this clone: Other DNA sequences in the same sample also yield this CDR3. The chain combines TRBV5-8 with TRBJ1-5; tentatively, D is TRBD1 (6 bases). Germline values: CDR1 SGHTS, CDR2 YDEGEE. The ends were cut back, 5 bases at V and 4 bases at J, with 10 bases in the middle. The CDR3 consists of 13 residues. The CDR3 sequence: CASRDSLNQPQHF. CDR3 in DNA: TGTGCCAGCAGGGACAGTTTAAATCAGCCCCAGCATTTT.

Turning to this clone: One end of the junction varies from germline; a read error may be responsible. The rearrangement joins TRBV5-5 to TRBJ1-3; possible D gene TRBD1, 5 bases. The CDR3 length is 17 residues. Germline CDR1 SGHKS, CDR2 YYEKEE (reference sequence). Here the CDR3 DNA reads TGTGCCAGCAACTTGGGGCATCTACAGCGCTCTGGAAACACCATATATTTT. Its translation is CASNLGHLQRSGNTIYF.

The chain recombines TRBV5-6 with TRBJ1-2; D gene unclear. In germline, CDR1 is SGHDT, CDR2 YYEEEE. Between the trimmed V and J ends, which lost 2 bases and 2 bases, there was a span of 10 bases. This CDR3 contains 14 residues. The CDR3 loop reads CASSFSRLNYGYTF. The CDR3 DNA sequence: TGTGCCAGCAGCTTCAGCAGGCTAAACTATGGCTACACCTTC.

The chain combines TRBV29-1 with TRBJ2-1; 10 nucleotides align to TRBD2. The CDR3 sequence is 15 residues long. The germline gives CDR1 SQVTM, CDR2 ANQGSEA. Trimming took 1 base from V and 7 from J; bases not matched to a gene: 7. CDR3 DNA sequence: TGCAGCGTTGAAGGTGGACTAGCGGTCCTTAATGAGCAGTTCTTC. Translation: CSVEGGLAVLNEQFF.

This chain joins TRBV6-5 and TRBJ1-6; a weak D match, TRBD1 (5 bases). The CDR3 sequence is 15 residues long. V lost 2 bases and J 8 bases, leaving 13 bases between the germline ends. Germline V lookup: CDR1 MNHEY, CDR2 SVGAGI. CDR3 in amino acids: CASSYSWGPDSPLHF. CDR3 coding DNA: TGTGCCAGCAGTTACAGTTGGGGACCCGATTCACCCCTCCACTTT.

DNA for the CDR3: TGTGCCAGCAGTGGCCTCCCTTCTAGCGGGGGGGCAGGTACGCAGTATTTT. Translating gives CASSGLPSSGGAGTQYF. The genes are TRBV6-4 and TRBJ2-3; 12 bases map to TRBD2. CDR1 and CDR2 (germline): MRHNA, SNTAGT. This CDR3 is 17 amino acids long. Unmatched junction bases numbered 13, after V lost 4 bases and J lost 8 bases.

This clone has more than one count but fewer than ten. The chain combines TRBV4-1 with TRBJ1-1; D is perhaps TRBD1 (6 bases). This CDR3 region has 16 residues. Germline CDR1 MGHRA, CDR2 YSYEKL. Trimming removed 0 bases from V and 0 bases from J, with 11 bases in between. CDR3 sequence reads: CASSQEKGQLNTEAFF. The DNA for the CDR3 is TGCGCCAGCAGCCAAGAAAAGGGACAATTGAACACTGAAGCTTTCTTT.